What follows is one TCR beta chain and its context. What it binds is unknown. This CDR3 contains 15 residues. Trimming pared 1 base from V and 5 bases from J, leaving 14 bases between. Germline CDR1 LNHDA, CDR2 SQIVND (reference sequence). The sample originates from a study of T cells in localized non-small cell lung cancer. Whole-study results and caveats: One tumor region alone was sequenced, and heterogeneity therefore remains possible. Longer overall survival was seen with higher T cell density measured in blood. Turning up in adjacent lung were a median around 50 of the top 100 tumor clones. Uninvolved adjacent lung had more T cell clonality than any other tissue, topping tumor.

Here immunoSEQ multiplex PCR was the method, and the copy in TCRdb shows in-frame clones only, minus some. This repertoire shows about 22,000 clones, about 85% found once; its top ten account for 22%. The rearrangement joins TRBV19 to TRBJ1-2; D is undetermined. This TCR came from a man between 35 and 75 years old with stage II squamous cell lung carcinoma. Here the sequenced sample was PBMCs, taken before any cancer treatment. The CDR3 DNA sequence: TGTGCCAGTAGTATAGGCGGCAGCCTGGGGTATGGCTACACCTTC. It is translated as CASSIGGSLGYGYTF.